This T cell receptor (beta chain) stems from a study of cytomegalovirus exposure and HLA in healthy donors. Regarding this clone: Antigen unknown.

PCR primers comprised 60 Vbeta and 13 Jbeta primers. The assay was immunoSEQ multiplex PCR, and TCRdb's table has in-frame clones only and misses some. This table holds tens of thousands of clones, 65% to 70% found once. Germline CDR1 is SGHDT and CDR2 is YYEEEE. The V gene lost 4 bases and the J gene lost 0 bases, with 14 bases spanning the gap. The CDR3 covers 16 residues. Study conclusions and caveats: Across HLA loci, a later analysis found differing TCR association rates, with DRB1 most and HLA-C fewest. A link between a missense DCLRE1C variant and TCR beta V- and J-gene trimming emerged from a later analysis. Investigators reported more than 150 TCR beta chains as tied to cytomegalovirus.

This clonotype was obtained from a man aged 40-50 years in good health and CMV-seropositive. This chain uses TRBV5-6 with TRBJ2-4; TRBD2 might be the D (5 bases). Source material: PBMCs. The CDR3 nucleotides are TGTGCCAGCAGCGTGAGAACCGGACTAGCCAAAAACATTCAGTACTTC. The encoded protein is CASSVRTGLAKNIQYF.